Here is one T cell receptor beta chain with its context. The length of the CDR3 is 13 residues. V was clipped by 7 bases and J by 0 bases, with 12 bases between them. Germline lookup yields CDR1 SQVTM and CDR2 ANQGSEA. This entry belongs to a study of cytomegalovirus exposure and HLA in healthy donors. PCR was performed using 60 Vbeta and 13 Jbeta primers. The data were produced by immunoSEQ multiplex PCR, yet TCRdb's version contains in-frame clones alone and is incomplete. The table lists some 150,000 clones, about 79% of them singletons. Sample: PBMCs. The clonotype was recovered from a female donor in good health and CMV-seropositive. The chain joins TRBV29-1 to TRBJ1-1; possibly TRBD1 for D (5 bases). The CDR3 is CSAQTDMNTEAFF. CDR3 coding DNA: TGCAGCGCTCAGACAGACATGAACACTGAAGCTTTCTTT.